Below, 22 T cell receptor beta chains from the same sample are listed, as sequenced in a study of identical twins. In TCRdb, the 5' RACE reads were re-called with MiXCR into one record per CDR3 protein. The data contain about 700,000 distinct CDR3 sequences, around 6% of them singletons. The sequencing input was naive T cells sorted from blood. These receptor sequences come from a man younger than 35 in good health.

This clonotype was counted at least ten times. The chain carries TRBV27 and TRBJ2-3, with TRBD1 matching 8 bases. This CDR3 is built from 13 residues. The V gene's germline CDR1 is MNHEY and CDR2 SMNVEV (reference sequence). The V and J ends lost 6 bases and 5 bases, in that order; junction bases with no gene match: 4. The CDR3 is CASSYDRGDTQYF. In DNA form, the CDR3 reads TGTGCCAGCAGCTATGACAGGGGAGATACGCAGTATTTT.

This clonotype has ten or more counts. This chain connects TRBV12-3 or TRBV12-4 to TRBJ1-2, with a tentative D call TRBD1 (6 bases). Trimming removed 5 bases from V and 4 bases from J, with 11 bases in between. The CDR3 length is 13 residues. Here the CDR3 reads CASSRDTSYGYTF. The CDR3 DNA follows: TGTGCCAGCAGTAGGGACACCTCCTATGGCTACACCTTC.

The chain combines TRBV4-1 with TRBJ1-5, with D uncertain. This CDR3 spans 12 amino acids. V lost 1 base to trimming and J lost 9 bases, with 7 bases between them. Germline assignment: CDR1 MGHRA and CDR2 YSYEKL. In nucleotides, the CDR3 is TGCGCCAGCAGCCAAGCATCTGGGCCCCAGCATTTT. Translated: CASSQASGPQHF.

This clonotype was observed a handful of times. The chain employs TRBV12-3 or TRBV12-4 and TRBJ1-4, with 11 bases lining up with TRBD1. The V gene end was trimmed by 6 bases and the J gene end by 8 bases; junction bases not matched to a gene: 8. This CDR3 is 15 amino acids long. The CDR3 sequence: CASSRTGGGREKLFF. In DNA, the CDR3 is TGTGCCAGCAGCCGGACAGGGGGCGGACGGGAAAAACTGTTTTTT.

This clonotype was picked up a small number of times. This chain connects TRBV9 to TRBJ2-5, with TRBD2 matching over 9 bases. This CDR3 has 15 residues. Germline assignment: CDR1 SGDLS and CDR2 YYNGEE. The junction had 3 bases not matched to a gene; V was cut back by 3 bases and J by 0 bases. CDR3 sequence reads: CASSGLAEYQETQYF. The CDR3 region has the DNA TGTGCCAGCAGCGGACTAGCGGAGTACCAAGAGACCCAGTACTTC.

Only a few counts were recorded for this clonotype. The chain combines TRBV7-9 with TRBJ2-7; maybe TRBD2 (6 bases). The CDR3 consists of 14 residues. In germline, CDR1 is SEHNR, CDR2 FQNEAQ (reference sequence). With 2 bases removed from V and 2 bases from J, the gap between germline ends came to 10 bases. The CDR3 DNA reads as TGTGCCAGCAGCTTACTGGAGGGACCCTACGAGCAGTACTTC. This sequence encodes CASSLLEGPYEQYF.

This clonotype was seen at least ten times. CDR3 in amino acids: CASSPRDGETQYF. The CDR3 DNA reads as TGTGCCAGCAGCCCCCGAGACGGAGAGACCCAGTACTTC. The chain carries TRBV13 and TRBJ2-5, with D hard to call. Trimming took 5 bases from V and 4 from J, leaving 11 bases between them. CDR1 PRHDT and CDR2 FYEKMQ come from the germline V gene (reference sequence). The CDR3 length is 13 residues.

This clonotype came up many times. In nucleotides, the CDR3 is TGTGCCAGCAGGGGCGAGAACACTGAAGCTTTCTTT. It encodes CASRGENTEAFF. The chain carries TRBV12-3 or TRBV12-4 and TRBJ1-1; no reliable D call. V was pared by 6 bases and J by 1 base, with 6 bases between. The CDR3 has 12 residues.

This clonotype has at least ten counts. This chain joins TRBV24-1 and TRBJ2-3; the match to TRBD2 covers 8 bases. The CDR3 runs to 11 residues. Losses at the gene ends were 10 bases for V and 14 bases for J; bases not matched to a gene: 10. Germline CDR1 is KGHDR and CDR2 is SFDVKD. The CDR3 DNA is TGTGCCACACCATTGTCAGCGGGAGCGTATTTT. Translation: CATPLSAGAYF.

There are many counts of this clonotype. The chain employs TRBV20-1 and TRBJ1-2; D remains ambiguous. V lost 1 base and J lost 2, with 14 bases in between. Germline CDR1 and CDR2: DFQATT and SNEGSKA (reference sequence). The CDR3 runs to 15 residues. The CDR3 sequence: CSARGSEQRNYGYTF. The CDR3 DNA reads as TGCAGTGCTAGAGGTTCGGAACAGAGAAACTATGGCTACACCTTC.

V is TRBV5-1 and J is TRBJ2-3; 12 bases fit TRBD2. CDR1 and CDR2 (germline): SGHRS, YFSETQ. Losses at the gene ends were 0 bases for V and 5 bases for J; bases not matched to a gene: 10. The CDR3 runs 18 residues. The CDR3: CASSLVGLLAGGQDTQYF. CDR3 DNA sequence: TGCGCCAGCAGCTTGGTCGGGCTCCTAGCGGGAGGGCAAGATACGCAGTATTTT.

This clonotype was seen many times. The rearrangement links TRBV20-1 to TRBJ2-2; D may be TRBD2 (6 bases). The CDR3 is 16 residues long. With 6 bases removed from V and 0 bases from J, the gap between germline ends came to 17 bases. The germline gives CDR1 DFQATT, CDR2 SNEGSKA (reference sequence). The CDR3 region is CSAEPRGLANTGELFF. The DNA for the CDR3 is TGCAGTGCAGAACCCCGGGGACTCGCGAACACCGGGGAGCTGTTTTTT.

The sample holds many counts of this clonotype. This chain joins TRBV6-5 and TRBJ2-7; the match to TRBD2 covers 9 bases. Germline V gives CDR1 MNHEY, CDR2 SVGAGI. V lost 0 bases to trimming and J lost 1 base; unmatched junction nucleotides: 1. The CDR3 has 15 residues. This chain's CDR3 is CASSYSSGSSYEQYF. For the CDR3, the DNA is TGTGCCAGCAGTTACTCTAGCGGGAGTTCCTACGAGCAGTACTTC.

The rearrangement links TRBV12-5 to TRBJ2-7, with TRBD1 matching over 7 bases. CDR1 is LGHNT, CDR2 FRNRAP, per germline. The junction had 2 bases not matched to a gene; V was cut back by 6 bases and J by 0 bases. This CDR3 comprises 13 residues. CDR3 amino acids: CASGGDSSYEQYV. The CDR3, as DNA: TGTGCTAGTGGAGGGGACAGCTCCTACGAGCAGTACGTC.

This sequence joins TRBV7-6 and TRBJ2-5; 9 bases line up with TRBD1. This CDR3 is built from 15 residues. CDR1 and CDR2 from the germline V gene are SGHVS and FNYEAQ. V was pared by 5 bases and J by 2 bases, with 6 bases of the junction left unmatched. As DNA, the CDR3 is TGTGCCAGCAGCAAAGCCGGGACAGGGCAAGAGACCCAGTACTTC. Protein: CASSKAGTGQETQYF. Full variable domain (rest looked up from reference TRBV7-6 and TRBJ2-5): GAGVSQSPRYKVTKRGQDVALRCDPISGHVSLYWYRQALGQGPEFLTYFNYEAQQDKSGLPNDRFSAERPEGSISTLTIQRTEQRDSAMYRCASSKAGTGQETQYFGPGTRLLVL.

This clonotype has a count of ten or more. The chain has TRBV5-5 and TRBJ2-1, with D uncertain. The CDR3 spans 13 residues. V was shortened by 2 bases and J by 7 bases, with 10 bases between the two germline ends. The germline gives CDR1 SGHKS, CDR2 YYEKEE (reference sequence). CDR3 sequence: CASSLGPVNEQFF. The DNA of the CDR3 is TGTGCCAGCAGCTTAGGACCAGTAAATGAGCAGTTCTTC. The whole variable domain, remainder taken from reference TRBV5-5 and TRBJ2-1, is DAGVTQSPTHLIKTRGQQVTLRCSPISGHKSVSWYQQVLGQGPQFIFQYYEKEERGRGNFPDRFSARQFPNYSSELNVNALLLGDSALYLCASSLGPVNEQFFGPGTRLTVL.

The V call is TRBV7-6, the J call TRBJ1-2, with D hard to call. The length of the CDR3 is 15 residues. CDR1 and CDR2 (germline): SGHVS, FNYEAQ. The V end was cut by 1 base, the J end by 3 bases, with 12 bases between. Here the CDR3 DNA reads TGTGCCAGCAGCTTAGAACCCAGCGTCTACTATGGCTACACCTTC. Protein: CASSLEPSVYYGYTF.

The chain employs TRBV13 and TRBJ2-5; 7 nucleotides agree with TRBD2. This CDR3 is built from 13 residues. The junction had 7 bases not matched to a gene; V was cut back by 7 bases and J by 5 bases. Per the germline V gene, CDR1 is PRHDT and CDR2 is FYEKMQ (reference sequence). CDR3 DNA: TGTGCCAGCACCCTAGCGGACGGGGAGACCCAGTACTTC. Translating it yields CASTLADGETQYF.

Ten or more counts support this clonotype. The CDR3 region is CSARGTGFLATDTQYF. The CDR3 coding sequence is TGCAGTGCTAGGGGTACAGGGTTCTTAGCGACAGATACGCAGTATTTT. V and J are TRBV20-1 and TRBJ2-3; D is possibly TRBD1 (6 bases). Germline-derived CDR1 and CDR2 are DFQATT and SNEGSKA (reference sequence). Trimming cost V 3 bases and J 3 bases, with 19 bases left between them. The length of the CDR3 is 16 residues.

This clonotype appeared many times. The V call is TRBV20-1, the J call TRBJ2-3; weak D call: TRBD2 (5 bases). Germline V lookup: CDR1 DFQATT, CDR2 SNEGSKA (reference sequence). V was cut by 7 bases and J by 4 bases, with 18 bases left in between. The CDR3 covers 14 residues. The CDR3 DNA reads as TGCAGTGAAGGGATTGGAATCGGGGCAGATACGCAGTATTTT. Translation: CSEGIGIGADTQYF.

This clonotype was found many times. The chain joins TRBV24-1 to TRBJ2-7; D may correspond to TRBD1 or TRBD2 (5 bases each). CDR3 length: 17 residues. Between the trimmed V and J ends, which lost 4 bases and 0 bases, there was a span of 18 bases. Germline loops: CDR1 KGHDR, CDR2 SFDVKD. The CDR3: CATSEPGRMNSSYEQYV. CDR3 bases: TGTGCCACCAGTGAACCGGGACGGATGAATAGCTCCTACGAGCAGTACGTC.

Many counts were recorded for this clonotype. The chain is built from TRBV20-1 and TRBJ2-3; D is undetermined. Germline-derived CDR1 and CDR2 are DFQATT and SNEGSKA (reference sequence). The CDR3 extends over 14 amino acids. Trimming took off 6 bases at V and 4 bases at J, with 17 bases between the two ends. CDR3 in DNA: TGCAGTGCCCCCTTCGAGGTCGGCCCAGATACGCAGTATTTT. Residues: CSAPFEVGPDTQYF.